Each of the 21 T cell receptor beta chains below was sequenced from the same sample in a study of blood T cells in healthy people across ages (dated by TCRdb to between 2014 and 2017). Preparation of the library involved 5' RACE. Sequencing was performed on an Illumina HiSeq 2500. A second PCR of about 6 to 11 cycles was performed with a sample-barcoded 5' primer and a J-beta primer mix. Starting from the raw public reads, TCRdb applied fastp trimming at Q25, assembled clones with MiXCR and retained in-frame beta chains. Here each entry gathers all rows of one CDR3 protein and keeps the most common genes and DNA. Here the sample has about 650,000 distinct CDR3 sequences; 32% occur a single time. The ten largest clones represent approximately 15% of the sample. Material: blood. All receptors come from a woman at least 80 years old in good health. Donor details come from another sample of the same person, matched by shared clones.

With respect to this clonotype: A clone one base away is much larger, so this may be a read error. This chain connects TRBV29-1 to TRBJ1-1; D gene unclear. The V gene lost 7 bases and the J gene lost 1 base, with 13 bases spanning the gap. There are 13 residues in the CDR3. Germline V CDR1 and CDR2: SQVTM, ANQGSEA. The CDR3 protein is CSALGQANTEAFF. The DNA of the CDR3 is TGCAGCGCCCTCGGGCAGGCGAACACTGAAGCTTTCTTT. The full variable domain, completed using reference TRBV29-1 and TRBJ1-1, is SAVISQKPSRDICQRGTSLTIQCQVDSQVTMMFWYRQQPGQSLTLIATANQGSEATYESGFVIDKFPISRPNLTFSTLTVSNMSPEDSSIYLCSALGQANTEAFFGQGTRLTVV.

The chain links TRBV15 to TRBJ1-4; no clear D. CDR3 length: 12 residues. The V gene's germline CDR1 is LNHNV and CDR2 YYDKDF (reference sequence). The V end was cut by 0 bases, the J end by 8 bases, with 4 bases between. The CDR3 protein is CATSRDLEKLFF. The CDR3 DNA reads TGTGCCACCAGCAGAGATCTGGAAAAACTGTTTTTT.

This clonotype appeared a few times. This rearrangement joins TRBV20-1 to TRBJ1-4; 8 nucleotides agree with TRBD1. Looked up from germline, CDR1 is DFQATT and CDR2 is SNEGSKA (reference sequence). J gave up 4 bases and V 4 bases, and 5 bases lay outside the gene matches. CDR3 length: 14 amino acids. The CDR3 DNA is TGCAGTGCTATGACAGGGGACCTTAATGAAAAACTGTTTTTT. This encodes CSAMTGDLNEKLFF.

This clonotype was seen ten or more times. This rearrangement joins TRBV20-1 to TRBJ2-1; TRBD2 matches at 8 bases. This CDR3 comprises 13 residues. Germline CDR1 reads DFQATT; CDR2 reads SNEGSKA (reference sequence). The V gene end was trimmed by 5 bases and the J gene end by 6 bases; junction bases not matched to a gene: 6. CDR3 DNA: TGCAGTGCTGCGACGGGGGGGCGCAATGAGCAGTTCTTC. Translating it yields CSAATGGRNEQFF.

In this sample, this clonotype turned up many times. DNA of the CDR3: TGTGCCATCAGTGAGTCACTGGGTCGTTACGATACGCAGTATTTT. Encoded protein: CAISESLGRYDTQYF. The gene calls are TRBV10-3 and TRBJ2-3, with D hard to call. The CDR3 runs to 15 residues. Germline CDR1 ENHRY, CDR2 SYGVKD. Between the trimmed V and J ends, which lost 0 bases and 6 bases, there was a span of 13 bases.

The J gene is TRBJ2-7, the V gene TRBV5-5; TRBD2 matches at 13 bases. The J call could be wrong; TRBJ2-5 is a better fit for the DNA end. Looked up from germline, CDR1 is SGHKS and CDR2 is YYEKEE (reference sequence). The CDR3 is made up of 16 amino acids. As DNA, the CDR3 is TGTGCCAGCAGCCTGACTAGCGGGGGGTCTTGGGAGACCCAGTACTTC. Its protein product is CASSLTSGGSWETQYF.

This clonotype has at least ten counts. This chain uses TRBV7-9 with TRBJ2-3; D possibly matches TRBD1 or TRBD2 (6 bases each). V dropped 2 bases and J dropped 1 base, with 16 bases sitting between them. This CDR3 has 17 residues. Germline loops: CDR1 SEHNR, CDR2 FQNEAQ (reference sequence). The CDR3 DNA reads as TGTGCCAGCAGCTTACCCTACGGGGGCAGCGGCACAGATACGCAGTATTTT. Residues: CASSLPYGGSGTDTQYF.

CDR3: CASSPDRGRTYEQYF. CDR3 in DNA: TGCGCCAGCAGCCCCGACAGGGGCCGCACCTACGAGCAGTACTTC. The chain links TRBV4-1 to TRBJ2-7; 8 bases fit TRBD1. CDR3 length: 15 amino acids. J lost 2 bases, V lost 4 bases, and 7 bases had no gene match. Germline values: CDR1 MGHRA, CDR2 YSYEKL.

This clonotype was picked up many times. The gene calls are TRBV7-9 and TRBJ1-1, with unresolved D. Germline V lookup: CDR1 SEHNR, CDR2 FQNEAQ (reference sequence). CDR3 length: 16 residues. The V end lost 1 base, the J end lost 0 bases, and 12 bases lay between the germline ends. DNA for the CDR3: TGTGCCAGCAGCTTAGGGTCGCTGCTAATGAACACTGAAGCTTTCTTT. This sequence encodes CASSLGSLLMNTEAFF.

The V call is TRBV7-6, the J call TRBJ2-4; unclear D gene. The DNA end is more similar to TRBJ2-7, so the J call may be wrong. This CDR3 spans 14 amino acids. The V gene's germline CDR1 is SGHVS and CDR2 FNYEAQ. CDR3 in amino acids: CASSSEIFSYEQYF. CDR3 bases: TGTGCCAGCAGCTCAGAGATCTTCAGCTACGAGCAGTACTTC.

This clonotype was picked up many times. The chain joins TRBV20-1 to TRBJ2-1; D is unresolved. CDR3 size: 14 residues. Trimming removed 0 bases at V and 3 bases at J, with 9 bases between. From germline, CDR1 is DFQATT and CDR2 SNEGSKA (reference sequence). CDR3 sequence (DNA): TGCAGTGCTAGAGAAGACCGGTACTACAATGAGCAGTTCTTC. Translated: CSAREDRYYNEQFF.

This clonotype was counted ten times or more. The chain recombines TRBV7-6 with TRBJ2-1; D is uncertain. The CDR3 extends over 14 amino acids. Germline loops: CDR1 SGHVS, CDR2 FNYEAQ. V was cut by 8 bases and J by 4 bases, with 15 bases left in between. CDR3 residues: CASSQARNYNEQFF. In nucleotides, the CDR3 is TGTGCCAGCTCCCAGGCCAGGAATTACAATGAGCAGTTCTTC.

A note on this clonotype: A much larger clone differs by one base, so this may be a read error. CDR3 DNA: TGCAGTGCTAGAGATTCGGACAGGGGTGGGGGCTGCACCTTC. Amino acid sequence: CSARDSDRGGGCTF. This chain joins TRBV20-1 and TRBJ1-2, with 9 bases lining up with TRBD1. This CDR3 spans 14 amino acids. In germline, CDR1 is DFQATT, CDR2 SNEGSKA (reference sequence).

The rearrangement joins TRBV6-5 to TRBJ2-2, with D unresolved. V lost 8 bases and J lost 1, with 8 bases in between. CDR1 and CDR2 (germline): MNHEY, SVGAGI. The CDR3 has 13 residues. In nucleotides, the CDR3 is TGTGCCAGCTCCGACTGGAACACCGGGGAGCTGTTTTTT. It encodes CASSDWNTGELFF.

This clonotype was counted many times. The rearrangement joins TRBV20-1 to TRBJ2-1; 7 nucleotides line up with TRBD1. This CDR3 region has 14 residues. Trimming cost V 5 bases and J 2 bases; bases outside gene matches: 6. CDR1 and CDR2 from the germline V gene are DFQATT and SNEGSKA (reference sequence). The CDR3, as DNA: TGCAGTGCTGACTCCGGGACAGCCTACAATGAGCAGTTCTTC. Translation: CSADSGTAYNEQFF.

The table lists this clonotype with a few counts. The chain joins TRBV4-1 to TRBJ2-3, with 10 bases matching TRBD2. V trimming: 3 bases; J trimming: 1 base; junction bases outside the gene matches: 16. This CDR3 is built from 20 residues. Germline loops: CDR1 MGHRA, CDR2 YSYEKL. The CDR3 is CASSHDQSGGALRRTDTQYF. CDR3 coding DNA: TGCGCCAGCAGCCACGATCAAAGCGGGGGGGCGCTGAGACGCACAGATACGCAGTATTTT.

This clonotype appeared a single time. The chain is built from TRBV20-1 and TRBJ2-5, with TRBD1 identical over 7 bases. This CDR3 contains 15 residues. Per the germline V gene, CDR1 is DFQATT and CDR2 is SNEGSKA (reference sequence). Trimming removed 2 bases from V and 5 bases from J; junction bases left unmatched: 11. The CDR3 protein is CSARSGTEVHETQYF. CDR3 coding DNA: TGCAGTGCTAGATCCGGGACAGAAGTTCATGAGACCCAGTACTTC.

This clonotype was picked up many times. The J gene is TRBJ1-6, the V gene TRBV5-1; D remains unclear. The germline V and J ends were trimmed by 0 bases and 5 bases, with 6 bases remaining between them. The CDR3 extends over 14 amino acids. Germline-derived CDR1 and CDR2 are SGHRS and YFSETQ. Written as DNA, the CDR3 is TGCGCCAGCAGCTTGGACAGAAATAATTCACCCCTCCACTTT. Translated, it gives CASSLDRNNSPLHF.

In this sample, this clonotype turned up many times. The chain combines TRBV20-1 with TRBJ1-5, with no clear D. Trimming left V 3 bases short and J 4 bases short, with 7 bases between. The CDR3 has 12 amino acids. The germline V gene has CDR1 DFQATT and CDR2 SNEGSKA (reference sequence). The CDR3 is CSASVPNQPQHF. The CDR3 DNA sequence: TGCAGTGCTAGTGTCCCAAATCAGCCCCAGCATTTT.

This clonotype was seen only a few times. A much more abundant neighbour one base away suggests this may be a read error. The chain has TRBV28 and TRBJ2-7, with D perhaps matching TRBD1 (6 bases). Germline assignment: CDR1 MDHEN and CDR2 SYDVKM. Trimming removed 4 bases at V and 2 bases at J, with 12 bases between. This CDR3 has 14 amino acids. The CDR3 here is CASSWVGDTYEQYF. CDR3 sequence (DNA): TGTGCCAGCAGTTGGGTAGGGGACACCTACGAGCAGTACTTC.

This clonotype was seen many times. V usage is TRBV6-1 and J usage is TRBJ1-2, with TRBD1 matching over 7 bases. The CDR3 runs to 12 residues. With 8 bases clipped from V and 2 bases from J, the junction kept 2 bases outside the gene matches. Germline assignment: CDR1 MNHNS and CDR2 SASEGT. As DNA, the CDR3 is TGTGCCAGCGACAGGGCGAACTATGGCTACACCTTC. It translates to CASDRANYGYTF.